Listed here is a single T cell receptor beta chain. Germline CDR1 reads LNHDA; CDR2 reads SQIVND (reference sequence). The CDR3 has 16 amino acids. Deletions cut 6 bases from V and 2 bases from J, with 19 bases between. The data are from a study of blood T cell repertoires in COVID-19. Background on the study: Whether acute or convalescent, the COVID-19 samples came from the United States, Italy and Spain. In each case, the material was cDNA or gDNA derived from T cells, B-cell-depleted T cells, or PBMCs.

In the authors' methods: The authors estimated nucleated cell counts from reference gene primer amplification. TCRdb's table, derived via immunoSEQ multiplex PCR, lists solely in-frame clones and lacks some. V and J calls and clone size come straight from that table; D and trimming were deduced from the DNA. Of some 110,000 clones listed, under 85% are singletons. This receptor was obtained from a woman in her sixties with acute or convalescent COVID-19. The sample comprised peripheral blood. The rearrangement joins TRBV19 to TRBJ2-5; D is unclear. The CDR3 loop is CASRGLGDGMQETQYF. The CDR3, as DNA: TGTGCCAGTAGGGGCCTTGGTGATGGAATGCAAGAGACCCAGTACTTC.